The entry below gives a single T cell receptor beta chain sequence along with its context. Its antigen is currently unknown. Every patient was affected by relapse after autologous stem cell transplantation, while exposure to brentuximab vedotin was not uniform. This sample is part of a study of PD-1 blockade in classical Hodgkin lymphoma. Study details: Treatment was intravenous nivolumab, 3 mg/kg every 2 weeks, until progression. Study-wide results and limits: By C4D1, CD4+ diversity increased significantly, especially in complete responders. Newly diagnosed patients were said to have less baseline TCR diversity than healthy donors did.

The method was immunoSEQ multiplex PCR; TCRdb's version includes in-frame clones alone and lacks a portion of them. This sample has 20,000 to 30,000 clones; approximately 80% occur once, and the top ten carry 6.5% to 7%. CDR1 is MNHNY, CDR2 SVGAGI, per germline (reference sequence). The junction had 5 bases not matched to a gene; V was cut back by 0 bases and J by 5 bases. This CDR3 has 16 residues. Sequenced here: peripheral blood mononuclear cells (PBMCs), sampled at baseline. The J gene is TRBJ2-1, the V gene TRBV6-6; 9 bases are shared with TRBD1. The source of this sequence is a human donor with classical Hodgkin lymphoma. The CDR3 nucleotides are TGTGCCAGCAGTTACTCGGGGACAGGGTCCCACAATGAGCAGTTCTTC. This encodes CASSYSGTGSHNEQFF.